This note documents a single TCR beta chain sequence. Its antigen is undetermined. Within the sample, other DNA sequences also encode this same CDR3. This was the immunoSEQ version 4 assay in survey mode. Libraries were prepared by immunoSEQ multiplex PCR; TCRdb keeps only in-frame clonotypes and omits some of them. The sample consists of just under 65,000 clones, just under 75% of them appearing once. The CDR3 spans 16 residues. Germline CDR1 KGHDR, CDR2 SFDVKD. The trim removed 4 bases at V and 6 bases at J, leaving 8 bases unmatched. Cells were stimulated with overlapping HIV-1 Gag 15-mer peptides. Memory cells lacking CD40L and CD69 with high CD45RO were sorted. Donors were HIV-1-infected adults who began suppressive ART during chronic infection. Plasma HIV-1 RNA stayed below 50 copies/mL for at least 4 years. This sample is part of a study of persistence of HIV-infected CD4 T cells.

The TCR comes from an adult man with HIV who was CMV-seropositive. This material consisted of CD4+ T cells sorted from PBMCs after roughly 18-hour stimulation, taken from a patient who received antiretroviral therapy. This chain uses TRBV24-1 with TRBJ2-3; 11 nucleotides align to TRBD2. CDR3 amino acids: CATSDPRLAGSDTQYF. CDR3 DNA: TGTGCCACCAGTGACCCGAGACTAGCGGGGTCGGATACGCAGTATTTT.